The 8 T cell receptor beta chains presented below share a single source sample, sequenced in a study of cytomegalovirus exposure and HLA in healthy donors. The PCR ran on 60 Vbeta and 13 Jbeta primers. Using immunoSEQ multiplex PCR, the repertoire was profiled, and TCRdb retains in-frame clones only, with some absent. The table includes 120,000 to 150,000 clones, 80% detected once. The sequenced sample consisted of PBMCs. These receptors originate from a young man in good health and CMV-seronegative.

The V call is TRBV7-2, the J call TRBJ1-1; the D gene is possibly TRBD1 (5 bases). Germline V lookup: CDR1 SGHTA, CDR2 FQGNSA. CDR3 length: 15 amino acids. Trimming pared 5 bases from V and 1 base from J, leaving 14 bases between. CDR3 DNA: TGTGCCAGCAGCCGCAGGGAGGTGTGGAACACTGAAGCTTTCTTT. This codes for CASSRREVWNTEAFF.

The chain has TRBV6-6 and TRBJ2-2; no firm D call. The CDR3 has 12 amino acids. Germline values: CDR1 MNHNY, CDR2 SVGAGI (reference sequence). V was shortened by 6 bases and J by 1 base, with 3 bases between the two germline ends. The chain's CDR3 is CASSLNTGELFF. CDR3 DNA: TGTGCCAGCAGCTTGAACACCGGGGAGCTGTTTTTT.

This chain joins TRBV19 and TRBJ2-7; weak D call: TRBD2 (5 bases). The CDR3 consists of 14 residues. Germline V gene data show CDR1 as LNHDA and CDR2 as SQIVND (reference sequence). V lost 0 bases and J 5 bases, leaving 11 bases between the germline ends. DNA for the CDR3: TGTGCCAGTAGTATAGAAGTGCTAGCCCACGAGCAGTACTTC. Its translation is CASSIEVLAHEQYF.

V gene TRBV28 combines with J gene TRBJ1-2, with 9 bases lining up with TRBD1. The V gene end was trimmed by 1 base and the J gene end by 7 bases; junction bases not matched to a gene: 10. CDR3 size: 16 residues. Germline V gene lookup returns CDR1 MDHEN and CDR2 SYDVKM. The CDR3 sequence is CASSLLGGGQGFGYTF. The CDR3 nucleotides are TGTGCCAGCAGTTTATTGGGGGGTGGACAGGGGTTTGGCTACACCTTC.

This clone has just one count. The V call is TRBV27, the J call TRBJ2-2; TRBD2 matches at 7 bases. V shed 3 bases and J 0 bases; nucleotides not matched to a gene: 1. Germline V gives CDR1 MNHEY, CDR2 SMNVEV (reference sequence). This CDR3 region has 15 residues. CDR3 sequence (DNA): TGTGCCAGCAGTTTTAGCGGGCCGAACACCGGGGAGCTGTTTTTT. This translates into CASSFSGPNTGELFF.

This clone has a single count. The rearrangement joins TRBV27 to TRBJ2-7; D remains ambiguous. Deletions cut 5 bases from V and 2 bases from J, with 4 bases between. CDR3 length: 11 amino acids. Germline lookup yields CDR1 MNHEY and CDR2 SMNVEV (reference sequence). This chain's CDR3 is CASSGPYEQYF. The CDR3 DNA reads as TGTGCCAGCAGTGGGCCCTACGAGCAGTACTTC.

The V call is TRBV5-1, the J call TRBJ1-2; 7 nucleotides agree with TRBD1. This CDR3 is built from 14 residues. Per germline, CDR1 SGHRS and CDR2 YFSETQ. V was pared by 4 bases and J by 4 bases, with 7 bases of the junction left unmatched. The chain's CDR3 is CASSASTGPYGYTF. CDR3 nucleotide sequence: TGCGCCAGCAGCGCCTCGACAGGGCCCTATGGCTACACCTTC.

This clone was picked up one time. The V call is TRBV10-1, the J call TRBJ2-3, with D perhaps TRBD1 (6 bases). There are 15 residues in the CDR3. Germline V lookup: CDR1 WNHNN, CDR2 SYGVQD (reference sequence). V was pared by 6 bases and J by 0 bases, with 13 bases between. The CDR3 DNA sequence: TGCGCCAGCAGCAAGACAGGAACTAGCACAGATACGCAGTATTTT. This codes for CASSKTGTSTDTQYF.